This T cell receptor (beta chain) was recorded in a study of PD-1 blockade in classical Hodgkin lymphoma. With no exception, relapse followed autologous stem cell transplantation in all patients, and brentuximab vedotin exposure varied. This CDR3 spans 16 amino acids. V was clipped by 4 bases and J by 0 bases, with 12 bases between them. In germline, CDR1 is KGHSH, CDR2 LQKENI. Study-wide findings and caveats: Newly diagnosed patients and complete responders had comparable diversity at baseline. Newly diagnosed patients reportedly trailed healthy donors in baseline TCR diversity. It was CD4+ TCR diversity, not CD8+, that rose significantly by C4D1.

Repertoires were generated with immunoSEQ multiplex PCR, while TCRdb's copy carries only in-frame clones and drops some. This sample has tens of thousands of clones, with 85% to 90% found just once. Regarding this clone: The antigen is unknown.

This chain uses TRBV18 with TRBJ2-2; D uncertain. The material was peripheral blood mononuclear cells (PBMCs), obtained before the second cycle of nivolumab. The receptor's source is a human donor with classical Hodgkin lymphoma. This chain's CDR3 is CASSHRPLPNTGELFF. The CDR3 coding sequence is TGTGCCAGCTCACATAGACCCCTTCCGAACACCGGGGAGCTGTTTTTT.